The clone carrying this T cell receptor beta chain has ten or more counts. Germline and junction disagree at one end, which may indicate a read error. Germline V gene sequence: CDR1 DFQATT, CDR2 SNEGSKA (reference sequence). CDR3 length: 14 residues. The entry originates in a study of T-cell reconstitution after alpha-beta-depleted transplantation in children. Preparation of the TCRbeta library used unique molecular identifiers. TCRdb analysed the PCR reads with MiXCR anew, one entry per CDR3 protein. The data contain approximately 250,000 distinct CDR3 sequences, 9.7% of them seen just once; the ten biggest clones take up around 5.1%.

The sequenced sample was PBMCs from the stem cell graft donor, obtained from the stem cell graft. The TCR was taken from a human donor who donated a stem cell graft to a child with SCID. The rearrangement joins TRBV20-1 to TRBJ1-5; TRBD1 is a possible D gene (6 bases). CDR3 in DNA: TGCAGTGCTGGAGAGGGGGGGGACGATCAGCCCCAGCATTTT. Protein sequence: CSAGEGGDDQPQHF.